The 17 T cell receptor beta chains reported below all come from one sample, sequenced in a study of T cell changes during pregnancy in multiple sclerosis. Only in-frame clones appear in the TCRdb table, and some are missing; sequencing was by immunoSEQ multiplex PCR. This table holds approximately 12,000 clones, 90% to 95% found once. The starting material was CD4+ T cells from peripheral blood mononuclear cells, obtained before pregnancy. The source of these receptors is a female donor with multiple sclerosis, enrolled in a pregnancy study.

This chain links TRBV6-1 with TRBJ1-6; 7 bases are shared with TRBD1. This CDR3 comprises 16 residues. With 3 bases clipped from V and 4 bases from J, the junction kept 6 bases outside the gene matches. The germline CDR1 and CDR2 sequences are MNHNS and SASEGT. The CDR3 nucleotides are TGTGCCAGCAGTGATTTACCGGGACAGTATAATTCACCCCTCCACTTT. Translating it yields CASSDLPGQYNSPLHF.

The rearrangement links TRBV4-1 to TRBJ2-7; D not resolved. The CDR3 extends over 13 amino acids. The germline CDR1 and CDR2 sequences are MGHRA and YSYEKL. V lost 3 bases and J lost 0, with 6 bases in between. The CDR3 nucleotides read TGCGCCAGCAGCCATGTCAGCTCCTACGAGCAGTACTTC. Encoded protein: CASSHVSSYEQYF.

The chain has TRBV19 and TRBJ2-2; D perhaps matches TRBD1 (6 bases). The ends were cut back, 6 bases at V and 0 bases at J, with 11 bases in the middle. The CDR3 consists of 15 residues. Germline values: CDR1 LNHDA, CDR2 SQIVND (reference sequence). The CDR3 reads CASRTGIPNTGELFF. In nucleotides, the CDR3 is TGTGCCAGTAGGACAGGTATTCCGAACACCGGGGAGCTGTTTTTT.

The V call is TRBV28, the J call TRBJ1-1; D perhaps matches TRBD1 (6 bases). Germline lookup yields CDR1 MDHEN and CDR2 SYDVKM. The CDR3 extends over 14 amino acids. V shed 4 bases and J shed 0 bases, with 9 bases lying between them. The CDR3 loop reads CASSSTGLNTEAFF. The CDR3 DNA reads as TGTGCCAGCAGTTCCACAGGGTTGAACACTGAAGCTTTCTTT.

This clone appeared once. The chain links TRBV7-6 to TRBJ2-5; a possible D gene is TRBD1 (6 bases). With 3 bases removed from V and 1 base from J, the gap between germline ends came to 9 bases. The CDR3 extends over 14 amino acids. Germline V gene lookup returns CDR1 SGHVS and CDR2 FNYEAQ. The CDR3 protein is CASSFRTAQETQYF. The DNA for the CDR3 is TGTGCCAGCAGCTTTAGGACAGCCCAAGAGACCCAGTACTTC. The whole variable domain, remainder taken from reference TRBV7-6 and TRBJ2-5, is GAGVSQSPRYKVTKRGQDVALRCDPISGHVSLYWYRQALGQGPEFLTYFNYEAQQDKSGLPNDRFSAERPEGSISTLTIQRTEQRDSAMYRCASSFRTAQETQYFGPGTRLLVL.

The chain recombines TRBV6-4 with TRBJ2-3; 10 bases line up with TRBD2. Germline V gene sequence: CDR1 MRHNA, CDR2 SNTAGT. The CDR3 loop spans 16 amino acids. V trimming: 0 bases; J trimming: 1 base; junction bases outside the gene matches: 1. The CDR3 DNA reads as TGTGCCAGCAGTGACTCAAGCGGGGGGGGCACAGATACGCAGTATTTT. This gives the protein CASSDSSGGGTDTQYF.

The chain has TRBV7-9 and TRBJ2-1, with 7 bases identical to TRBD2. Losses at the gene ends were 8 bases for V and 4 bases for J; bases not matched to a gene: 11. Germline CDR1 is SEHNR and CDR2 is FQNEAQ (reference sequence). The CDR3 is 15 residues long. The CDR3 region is CASCSGRAGYNEQFF. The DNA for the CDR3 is TGTGCCAGCTGCTCCGGGCGAGCGGGATACAATGAGCAGTTCTTC.

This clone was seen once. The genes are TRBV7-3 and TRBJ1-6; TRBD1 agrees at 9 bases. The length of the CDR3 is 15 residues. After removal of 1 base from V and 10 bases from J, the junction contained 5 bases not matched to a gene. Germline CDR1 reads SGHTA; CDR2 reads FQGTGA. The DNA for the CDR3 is TGTGCCAGCAGCTTAAGGACAGGGGAAGGGTCACCCCTCCACTTT. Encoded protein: CASSLRTGEGSPLHF.

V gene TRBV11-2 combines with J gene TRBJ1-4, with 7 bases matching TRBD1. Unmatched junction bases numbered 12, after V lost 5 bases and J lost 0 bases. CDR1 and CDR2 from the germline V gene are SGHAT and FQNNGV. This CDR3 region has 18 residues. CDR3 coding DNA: TGTGCCAGCAGCCTCCGGGACAGACCTTTTGCAACTAATGAAAAACTGTTTTTT. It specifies CASSLRDRPFATNEKLFF.

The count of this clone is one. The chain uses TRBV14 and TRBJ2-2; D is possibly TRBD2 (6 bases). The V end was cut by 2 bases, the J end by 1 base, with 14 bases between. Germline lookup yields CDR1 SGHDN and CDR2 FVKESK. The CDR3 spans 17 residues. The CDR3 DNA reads TGTGCCAGCAGCCAAAATTCCAGGAGGGGGAACACCGGGGAGCTGTTTTTT. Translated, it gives CASSQNSRRGNTGELFF.

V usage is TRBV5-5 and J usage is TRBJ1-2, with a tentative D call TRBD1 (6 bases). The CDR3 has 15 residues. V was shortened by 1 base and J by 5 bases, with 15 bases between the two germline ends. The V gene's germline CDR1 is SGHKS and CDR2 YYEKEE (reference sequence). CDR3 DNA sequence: TGTGCCAGCAGCTTGACGGAGCGGGGGGCATATGGCTACACCTTC. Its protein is CASSLTERGAYGYTF.

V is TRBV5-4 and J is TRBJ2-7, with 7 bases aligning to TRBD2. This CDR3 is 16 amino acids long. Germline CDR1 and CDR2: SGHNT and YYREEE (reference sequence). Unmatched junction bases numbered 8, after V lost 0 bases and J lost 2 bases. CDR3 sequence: CASSLEVAGVAYEQYF. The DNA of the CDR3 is TGTGCCAGCAGCTTGGAAGTTGCGGGGGTCGCCTACGAGCAGTACTTC.

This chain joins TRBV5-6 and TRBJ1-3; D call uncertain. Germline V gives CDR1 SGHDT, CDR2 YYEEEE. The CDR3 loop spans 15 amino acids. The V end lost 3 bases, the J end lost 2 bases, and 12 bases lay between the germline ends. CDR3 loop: CASSYYFFPGNTIYF. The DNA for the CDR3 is TGTGCCAGCAGCTATTATTTTTTTCCTGGAAACACCATATATTTT.

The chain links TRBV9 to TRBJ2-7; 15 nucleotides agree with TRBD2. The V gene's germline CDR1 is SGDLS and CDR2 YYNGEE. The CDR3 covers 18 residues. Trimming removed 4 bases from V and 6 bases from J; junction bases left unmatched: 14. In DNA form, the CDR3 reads TGTGCCAGCAGCACAACCGGGACTAGCGGGGGGTTATTTCCCGAGCAGTACTTC. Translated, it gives CASSTTGTSGGLFPEQYF.

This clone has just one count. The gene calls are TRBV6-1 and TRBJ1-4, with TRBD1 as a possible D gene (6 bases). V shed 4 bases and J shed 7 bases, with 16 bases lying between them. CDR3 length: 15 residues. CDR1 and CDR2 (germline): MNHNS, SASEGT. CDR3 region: CASSGQVGLGEKLFF. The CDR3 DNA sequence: TGTGCCAGCAGTGGACAGGTGGGGCTGGGTGAAAAACTGTTTTTT.

The CDR3 is CASSAGARGWTQYF. Here the CDR3 DNA reads TGTGCCAGCAGCGCCGGTGCGCGGGGGTGGACCCAGTACTTC. The chain links TRBV7-6 to TRBJ2-5; TRBD2 matches 7 bases. CDR1 and CDR2 from the germline V gene are SGHVS and FNYEAQ. This CDR3 spans 14 amino acids. V was pared by 5 bases and J by 7 bases, with 10 bases of the junction left unmatched.

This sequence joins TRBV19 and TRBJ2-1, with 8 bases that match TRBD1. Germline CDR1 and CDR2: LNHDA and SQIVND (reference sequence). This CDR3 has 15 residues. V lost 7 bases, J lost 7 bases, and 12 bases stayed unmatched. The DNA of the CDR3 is TGTGCCAGTACTATGGGACAGGCCCTCAATAATGAGCAGTTCTTC. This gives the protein CASTMGQALNNEQFF.